One sample yielded the 30 T cell receptor beta chains listed below, sequenced in a study. TCRdb itself ran the 5' RACE reads through MiXCR, one entry per CDR3 protein. The sample lists about 46,000 distinct CDR3 sequences, around 28% occurring once. Input material: naive CD4+ T cells sorted from blood. Subset denoted: naive CD4+ T cells, CD4+CD45RA+CD25-. The receptors were sampled from a female donor with breast cancer.

The J gene is TRBJ2-1, the V gene TRBV11-3; 9 bases agree with TRBD1. V was pared by 5 bases and J by 7 bases, with 12 bases of the junction left unmatched. This CDR3 is built from 16 residues. The germline V gene encodes CDR1 SGHNT and CDR2 YENEEA. The CDR3 DNA follows: TGTGCCAGCAGCGGGGTGGACAGGGGTGGAAAGAATGAGCAGTTCTTC. It yields the protein CASSGVDRGGKNEQFF.

Ten or more counts support this clonotype. This chain connects TRBV5-1 to TRBJ2-7; D is undetermined. CDR3 length equals 13 residues. Per germline, CDR1 SGHRS and CDR2 YFSETQ. V was trimmed by 0 bases and J by 6 bases, leaving 10 bases between them. Written as DNA, the CDR3 is TGCGCCAGCAGCTTGGACGGCTTCGGCGAGCAGTACTTC. Translated, it gives CASSLDGFGEQYF.

A few counts support this clonotype. The chain combines TRBV27 with TRBJ2-1; D gene unclear. Between the trimmed V and J ends, which lost 0 bases and 1 base, there was a span of 10 bases. The CDR3 has 16 amino acids. Germline loops: CDR1 MNHEY, CDR2 SMNVEV (reference sequence). This chain's CDR3 is CASSLSRLPSYNEQFF. The CDR3 DNA follows: TGTGCCAGCAGTTTATCAAGACTTCCATCCTACAATGAGCAGTTCTTC.

This clonotype was found a few times. The J gene is TRBJ2-5, the V gene TRBV6-6; 10 bases agree with TRBD1. J lost 5 bases, V lost 6 bases, and 15 bases had no gene match. The CDR3 contains 17 residues. CDR1 MNHNY and CDR2 SVGAGI come from the germline V gene (reference sequence). CDR3 DNA: TGTGCCAGCAGGCCCCTCGGACAGGGGGGCGCGTCGGAGACCCAGTACTTC. Translated: CASRPLGQGGASETQYF.

This clonotype was observed a handful of times. The genes are TRBV6-2 or TRBV6-3 and TRBJ2-5; a possible D gene is TRBD2 (6 bases). Per germline, CDR1 MNHEY and CDR2 SVGEGT. Deletions cut 6 bases from V and 2 bases from J, with 10 bases between. This CDR3 comprises 13 residues. For the CDR3, the DNA is TGTGCCAGCAGCCCGGACTATCAAGAGACCCAGTACTTC. Protein sequence: CASSPDYQETQYF.

Comment on this clonotype: The junction differs from germline at one of its ends, possibly a read error. This chain links TRBV6-5 with TRBJ2-7; no firm D call. This CDR3 region has 12 residues. The germline V gene has CDR1 MNHEY and CDR2 SVGAGI. The CDR3 sequence is CANSPPGHEQYF. The CDR3 DNA follows: TGTGCCAACAGTCCCCCGGGTCACGAGCAGTACTTC.

Details on this clonotype: Mismatch with germline at one junction end may stem from a read error. CDR3 sequence: CTSSFREGENEQFF. In DNA, the CDR3 is TGTACCAGCAGCTTCAGGGAGGGTGAGAATGAGCAGTTCTTC. This rearrangement joins TRBV7-3 to TRBJ2-1; 7 nucleotides line up with TRBD2. The CDR3 contains 14 residues. Per the germline V gene, CDR1 is SGHTA and CDR2 is FQGTGA. The complete variable domain, with remaining parts taken from reference TRBV7-3 and TRBJ2-1, reads GAGVSQTPSNKVTEKGKYVELRCDPISGHTALYWYRQSLGQGPEFLIYFQGTGAADDSGLPNDRFFAVRPEGSVSTLKIQRTERGDSAVYLCTSSFREGENEQFFGPGTRLTVL.

The rearrangement uses TRBV5-4 and TRBJ2-2; 8 bases line up with TRBD2. V trimming: 1 base; J trimming: 4 bases; junction bases outside the gene matches: 6. The CDR3 spans 16 residues. Germline lookup yields CDR1 SGHNT and CDR2 YYREEE (reference sequence). This chain's CDR3 is CASSLKRGLGTGELFF. The CDR3 nucleotides read TGTGCCAGCAGCTTGAAGCGGGGGCTAGGCACCGGGGAGCTGTTTTTT. Looking up the rest from reference TRBV5-4 and TRBJ2-2 gives the full variable domain: ETGVTQSPTHLIKTRGQQVTLRCSSQSGHNTVSWYQQALGQGPQFIFQYYREEENGRGNFPPRFSGLQFPNYSSELNVNALELDDSALYLCASSLKRGLGTGELFFGEGSRLTVL.

The chain joins TRBV12-3 or TRBV12-4 to TRBJ2-6, with TRBD1 matching over 7 bases. The CDR3 consists of 19 residues. The J segment lost 0 bases and the V segment lost 6 bases, leaving 14 bases of the junction unmatched. Written as DNA, the CDR3 is TGTGCCAGCAGGTTTGTTGACAGGGTTTTGCGCTCTGGGGCCAACGTCCTGACTTTC. This translates into CASRFVDRVLRSGANVLTF.

The rearrangement joins TRBV7-2 to TRBJ1-2; a weak D match, TRBD1 (6 bases). The CDR3 consists of 13 residues. Germline V gene sequence: CDR1 SGHTA, CDR2 FQGNSA. V dropped 2 bases and J dropped 4 bases, with 8 bases sitting between them. In DNA, the CDR3 is TGTGCCAGCAGCTTACGGGACACCTATGGCTACACCTTC. Translating it yields CASSLRDTYGYTF.

This clonotype was seen a single time. The CDR3 loop is CSARGNLYTDTQYF. DNA of the CDR3: TGCAGTGCTAGAGGCAACTTATACACAGATACGCAGTATTTT. The chain employs TRBV20-1 and TRBJ2-3; D remains ambiguous. There are 14 residues in the CDR3. The V end lost 1 base, the J end lost 2 bases, and 10 bases lay between the germline ends. The germline V gene has CDR1 DFQATT and CDR2 SNEGSKA (reference sequence).

The chain couples TRBV27 to TRBJ1-2; TRBD1 aligns across 10 bases. This CDR3 has 14 residues. Germline CDR1 and CDR2: MNHEY and SMNVEV (reference sequence). V gave up 6 bases and J gave up 2 bases; unmatched junction bases: 3. The CDR3 sequence is CASSRQGANYGYTF. In nucleotides, the CDR3 is TGTGCCAGCAGCAGACAGGGGGCGAACTATGGCTACACCTTC.

V usage is TRBV25-1 and J usage is TRBJ1-4, with D uncertain. The germline gives CDR1 MGHDK, CDR2 SYGVNS. V gave up 4 bases and J gave up 10 bases, with 16 bases separating them. The CDR3 length is 14 residues. This CDR3 reads CASSASGVIGKLFF. The DNA for the CDR3 is TGTGCCAGCAGTGCAAGTGGGGTTATTGGAAAACTGTTTTTT.

This clonotype was picked up one time. The chain uses TRBV12-3 or TRBV12-4 and TRBJ2-3; D may be TRBD1 or TRBD2 (5 bases each). The CDR3 totals 14 residues. The V end lost 6 bases, the J end lost 10 bases, and 20 bases lay between the germline ends. CDR3 loop: CASSSTGARGAQYF. Written as DNA, the CDR3 is TGTGCCAGCAGCTCCACCGGGGCCCGGGGTGCGCAGTATTTT.

This clonotype was detected only a few times. V gene TRBV30 combines with J gene TRBJ1-4; D remains unclear. V was clipped by 5 bases and J by 4 bases, with 11 bases between them. The CDR3 consists of 13 residues. Germline values: CDR1 GTSNPN, CDR2 SVGIG (reference sequence). CDR3 in amino acids: CAWEGHGNEKLFF. The CDR3 bases are TGTGCCTGGGAGGGTCACGGTAATGAAAAACTGTTTTTT.

The chain links TRBV24-1 to TRBJ2-7, with D hard to call. Trimming took off 4 bases at V and 12 bases at J, with 12 bases between the two ends. This CDR3 contains 11 residues. The germline CDR1 and CDR2 sequences are KGHDR and SFDVKD. CDR3 residues: CATSDGVQVYF. The CDR3 nucleotides are TGTGCCACCAGTGACGGCGTCCAAGTGTACTTC.

This clonotype was observed many times. The chain employs TRBV6-5 and TRBJ2-1, with 8 bases matching TRBD1. V shed 5 bases and J 3 bases; nucleotides not matched to a gene: 6. Germline lookup yields CDR1 MNHEY and CDR2 SVGAGI. The CDR3 spans 15 residues. The chain's CDR3 is CASSPTGAGYNEQFF. For the CDR3, the DNA is TGTGCCAGCAGTCCGACAGGGGCGGGCTACAATGAGCAGTTCTTC.

The rearrangement links TRBV4-2 to TRBJ1-5; the match to TRBD1 covers 11 bases. From germline, CDR1 is LGHNA and CDR2 YNFKEQ. The CDR3 totals 15 residues. The V gene end was trimmed by 1 base and the J gene end by 6 bases; junction bases not matched to a gene: 2. CDR3 amino acids: CASSQVGTGGQPQHF. The CDR3 coding sequence is TGTGCCAGCAGCCAAGTCGGGACAGGGGGTCAGCCCCAGCATTTT.

On this clonotype itself: The junction and the germline gene differ at one end; a read error may be behind it. The chain couples TRBV25-1 to TRBJ2-1; perhaps TRBD1 as D (5 bases). CDR3 length: 14 residues. The germline V gene has CDR1 MGHDK and CDR2 SYGVNS. The CDR3 protein is CTSSWTSYYNEQFF. DNA of the CDR3: TGTACCAGCAGTTGGACAAGTTATTACAATGAGCAGTTCTTC.

A few counts support this clonotype. The V call is TRBV5-1, the J call TRBJ2-3; possibly TRBD2 for D (6 bases). CDR3 length: 14 amino acids. With 4 bases removed from V and 2 bases from J, the gap between germline ends came to 11 bases. Germline V gene data show CDR1 as SGHRS and CDR2 as YFSETQ. CDR3 bases: TGCGCCAGCAGCCCGGGGGAGATCACAGATACGCAGTATTTT. It specifies CASSPGEITDTQYF. Filled out from reference TRBV5-1 and TRBJ2-3, the complete variable domain reads KAGVTQTPRYLIKTRGQQVTLSCSPISGHRSVSWYQQTPGQGLQFLFEYFSETQRNKGNFPGRFSGRQFSNSRSEMNVSTLELGDSALYLCASSPGEITDTQYFGPGTRLTVL.

This clonotype occurred a few times. This sequence joins TRBV20-1 and TRBJ1-1; no clear D. CDR1 DFQATT and CDR2 SNEGSKA come from the germline V gene (reference sequence). V dropped 6 bases and J dropped 1 base, with 18 bases sitting between them. This CDR3 has 15 residues. The CDR3 bases are TGCAGTGCCGTCGGTCGTGGGGAAAGGAACACTGAAGCTTTCTTT. Its translation: CSAVGRGERNTEAFF.

The rearrangement uses TRBV5-1 and TRBJ2-1; TRBD1 matches at 9 bases. The CDR3 sequence is 18 residues long. The V gene end was trimmed by 0 bases and the J gene end by 3 bases; junction bases not matched to a gene: 10. Germline CDR1 and CDR2: SGHRS and YFSETQ. CDR3 nucleotides: TGCGCCAGCAGCTTGGCCAATTTCGCGGGACAGGGCTACAATGAGCAGTTCTTC. It codes for CASSLANFAGQGYNEQFF.

This clonotype appeared a few times. This chain links TRBV20-1 with TRBJ1-1; D not certain. The germline V gene has CDR1 DFQATT and CDR2 SNEGSKA (reference sequence). The V end lost 5 bases, the J end lost 4 bases, and 14 bases lay between the germline ends. This CDR3 is 13 amino acids long. CDR3 coding DNA: TGCAGTGCTTCCCCACCGGGAGTCACTGAAGCTTTCTTT. Translating gives CSASPPGVTEAFF.

The chain links TRBV29-1 to TRBJ2-4; TRBD1 matches 7 bases. The germline V gene has CDR1 SQVTM and CDR2 ANQGSEA. This CDR3 is built from 15 residues. V trimming: 6 bases; J trimming: 1 base; junction bases outside the gene matches: 9. As DNA, the CDR3 is TGCAGCGTGGTTCTGAGGGGGCAGGCCAAAAACATTCAGTACTTC. Protein: CSVVLRGQAKNIQYF. Full variable domain (outside the CDR3, taken from reference TRBV29-1 and TRBJ2-4): SAVISQKPSRDICQRGTSLTIQCQVDSQVTMMFWYRQQPGQSLTLIATANQGSEATYESGFVIDKFPISRPNLTFSTLTVSNMSPEDSSIYLCSVVLRGQAKNIQYFGAGTRLSVL.

This clonotype was observed many times. This chain links TRBV12-3 or TRBV12-4 with TRBJ2-5; possibly TRBD2 for D (6 bases). The CDR3 covers 13 residues. Trimming took off 2 bases at V and 5 bases at J, with 9 bases between the two ends. CDR3 coding DNA: TGTGCCAGCAGTTTATCGGGAGTGGAGACCCAGTACTTC. Protein product: CASSLSGVETQYF.

This clonotype was observed many times. V gene TRBV20-1 combines with J gene TRBJ2-1; D gene ambiguous. The CDR3 totals 10 residues. The germline V gene has CDR1 DFQATT and CDR2 SNEGSKA (reference sequence). V was shortened by 8 bases and J by 9 bases, with 11 bases between the two germline ends. CDR3 sequence (DNA): TGCAGTCACCCCCGGGCTGAGCAGTTCTTC. It translates to CSHPRAEQFF.

This clonotype was detected once. This chain joins TRBV5-1 and TRBJ1-5, with D tentatively TRBD1 (5 bases). V was shortened by 4 bases and J by 7 bases, with 15 bases between the two germline ends. The CDR3 consists of 14 residues. Germline V gene data show CDR1 as SGHRS and CDR2 as YFSETQ. As DNA, the CDR3 is TGCGCCAGCAGCCCTGCCCAGGGTCGGCAGCCCCAGCATTTT. Protein product: CASSPAQGRQPQHF.

In its sample, this clonotype was seen a few times. This rearrangement joins TRBV4-1 to TRBJ2-7, with D perhaps being TRBD1 or TRBD2 (7 bases each). V lost 3 bases and J 6 bases, leaving 15 bases between the germline ends. Germline-derived CDR1 and CDR2 are MGHRA and YSYEKL. The CDR3 sequence is 14 residues long. CDR3 coding DNA: TGCGCCAGCAGCCATCGAACAGGGGAGGGCGAGCAGTACTTC. It yields the protein CASSHRTGEGEQYF.

The chain carries TRBV24-1 and TRBJ2-1; 10 nucleotides agree with TRBD2. Germline CDR1 is KGHDR and CDR2 is SFDVKD. The V segment lost 9 bases and the J segment 4 bases; nucleotides outside the gene matches: 8. This CDR3 has 15 residues. The chain's CDR3 is CATGQTSGAYNEQFF. In DNA form, the CDR3 reads TGTGCCACCGGACAAACTAGCGGGGCTTACAATGAGCAGTTCTTC.

This clonotype came up a few times. The gene calls are TRBV28 and TRBJ1-2, with unresolved D. V was shortened by 9 bases and J by 8 bases, with 13 bases between the two germline ends. This CDR3 is built from 11 residues. Germline V lookup: CDR1 MDHEN, CDR2 SYDVKM. The CDR3 bases are TGTGCCAGTTGGAACAGTGGCGGCTACACCTTC. The encoded protein is CASWNSGGYTF.